This TCR beta chain was sequenced for a study of CXCR3-negative and CXCR3-positive naive CD8 T cells. Comments on this clonotype: Its antigen is unidentified.

Study-wide results and caveats: Each naive subset displayed comparably high diversity, whereas memory CD8+ cells displayed much lower diversity. The study found more hydrophobic TRB CDR3s in CXCR3-positive naive cells than in CXCR3-negative naive cells.

Libraries were UMI-labeled 5' RACE TRB cDNA. Following a re-call of the 5' RACE reads, TCRdb has one entry per CDR3 protein and lacks DNA. The sample features some 150,000 distinct CDR3 sequences, with 0.25% to 0.3% in its top ten. Germline V CDR1 and CDR2: MDHEN, SYDVKM. The CDR3 is 12 residues long. Sorting was done in triplicate for each CD8+ T cell subset (about 320,000 cells each). The clonotype was recovered from a human donor in good health. Some clones in this sample may be carry-over from other donors' samples. The sample comprised naive CXCR3+ CD8+ T cells from blood. Subset of the sample: CD45RO-CCR7+CD27+CD95- naive CD8+ T cells expressing CXCR3 (TNR3+). This sequence joins TRBV28 and TRBJ2-7. CDR3: CASSYFSYEQYF.